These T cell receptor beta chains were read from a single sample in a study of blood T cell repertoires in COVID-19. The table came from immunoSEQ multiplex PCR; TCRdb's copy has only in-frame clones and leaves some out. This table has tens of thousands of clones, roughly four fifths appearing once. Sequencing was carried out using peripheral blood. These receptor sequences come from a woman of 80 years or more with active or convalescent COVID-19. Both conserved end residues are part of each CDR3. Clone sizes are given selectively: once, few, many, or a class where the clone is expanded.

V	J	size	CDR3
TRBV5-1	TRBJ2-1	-	CASSLGAGGGGNEQFF
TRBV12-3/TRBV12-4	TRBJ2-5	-	CASSLVQQETQYF
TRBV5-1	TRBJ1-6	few	CASSVIPGQSNSPLHF
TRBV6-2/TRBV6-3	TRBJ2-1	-	CASSGTSGANEQFF
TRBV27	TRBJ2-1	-	CASSPYTGGSYNEQFF
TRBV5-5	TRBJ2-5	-	CASSLIGTGIQETQYF
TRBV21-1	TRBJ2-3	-	CASSKVLAGITSTDTQYF
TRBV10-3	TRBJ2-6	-	CATQTGYGANVLTF
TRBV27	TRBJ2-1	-	CASSPGLANNEQFF
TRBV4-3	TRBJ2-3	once	CASSQDGSGTEDTQYF
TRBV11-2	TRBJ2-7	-	CASSLDQPEHEQYF
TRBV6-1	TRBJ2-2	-	CASSEGQASTGELFF
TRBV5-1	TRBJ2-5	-	CASSFTSSGGKETQYF
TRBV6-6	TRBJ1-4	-	CASSATGGGEKLFF
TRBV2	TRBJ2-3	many	CASGGGVYDTQYF
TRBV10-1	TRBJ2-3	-	CASKYRDRAPTDTQYF
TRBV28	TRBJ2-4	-	CASSPPGTTSKNIQYF
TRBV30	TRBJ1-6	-	CAWSVPGQYNSPLHF
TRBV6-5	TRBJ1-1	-	CASSYSTGDTEAFF
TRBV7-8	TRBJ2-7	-	CASSARVSGGSYEQYF
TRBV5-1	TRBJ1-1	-	CASSLASRGTTEAFF
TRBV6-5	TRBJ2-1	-	CASTTGTYNEQFF
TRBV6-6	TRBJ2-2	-	CASTNRGVTGELFF
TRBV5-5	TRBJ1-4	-	CASSLDGNEKLFF
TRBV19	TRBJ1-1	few	CASTSLGQANTEAFF
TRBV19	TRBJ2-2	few	CASSIRVTGELFF
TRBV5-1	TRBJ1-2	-	CASSLASRSYYGYTF
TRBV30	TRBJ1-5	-	CAWAFGDSNQPQHF
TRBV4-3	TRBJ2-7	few	CASPGGQGPIIPTYEQYF
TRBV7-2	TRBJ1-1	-	CASRTLDTEAFF